These 15 T cell receptor beta chains came from one sample sequenced in a study of beta chain features in type 1 diabetes. The isolated RNA, all of it, was reverse transcribed, so expressed TCRB transcripts were what got sequenced. This table comes from immunoSEQ multiplex PCR, and its TCRdb copy is limited to in-frame clones, with some not included. The sample lists roughly 370,000 clones, about 15% occurring once. Sequencing used naive CD4+ T cells from blood. These TCRs come from a man in his thirties or forties in good health.

This clone was detected a few times. The chain has TRBV7-2 and TRBJ2-3; D could derive from TRBD1 or TRBD2 (5 bases each). The V end was cut by 5 bases, the J end by 6 bases, with 9 bases between. The CDR3 sequence is 12 residues long. The germline gives CDR1 SGHTA, CDR2 FQGNSA. CDR3: CASSGTGDTQYF. CDR3 nucleotides: TGTGCCAGCAGCGGGACGGGGGATACGCAGTATTTT.

This clone was counted a few times. The CDR3 reads CASSSRQGSGNTIYF. CDR3 sequence (DNA): TGTGCCAGCAGCTCTAGACAGGGCTCTGGAAACACCATATATTTT. The chain is built from TRBV7-8 and TRBJ1-3, with 7 bases matching TRBD1. Per germline, CDR1 SGHVS and CDR2 FQNEAQ. The CDR3 loop spans 15 amino acids. V dropped 4 bases and J dropped 0; count of bases not matched to a gene: 3.

Turning to this clone: This sample also contains other DNA sequences that code for the same CDR3. This sequence joins TRBV27 and TRBJ1-2; 9 nucleotides align to TRBD1. Germline CDR1 is MNHEY and CDR2 is SMNVEV (reference sequence). The V segment lost 5 bases and the J segment 4 bases; nucleotides outside the gene matches: 2. The CDR3 has 13 residues. CDR3 in amino acids: CASSRDRAYGYTF. The DNA of the CDR3 is TGTGCCAGCAGTCGGGACAGGGCCTATGGCTACACCTTC.

The J gene is TRBJ2-1, the V gene TRBV4-1; the match to TRBD2 covers 11 bases. Per germline, CDR1 MGHRA and CDR2 YSYEKL. J gave up 2 bases and V 2 bases, and 2 bases lay outside the gene matches. The CDR3 is made up of 16 amino acids. The CDR3 DNA sequence: TGCGCCAGCAGCCAACCGACTAGCGGGACCTACAATGAGCAGTTCTTC. This translates into CASSQPTSGTYNEQFF.

This chain connects TRBV7-2 to TRBJ2-3, with a tentative D call TRBD1 (6 bases). Germline loops: CDR1 SGHTA, CDR2 FQGNSA. V dropped 4 bases and J dropped 5 bases, with 13 bases sitting between them. The CDR3 runs to 14 residues. CDR3 residues: CASSSRTGLDTQYF. As DNA, the CDR3 is TGTGCCAGCAGCTCACGAACAGGGTTAGATACGCAGTATTTT.

The CDR3 nucleotides read TGTGCAAGTCGCTCCAGACAGATTAACACCGGGGAGCTGTTTTTT. Translated: CASRSRQINTGELFF. The chain is built from TRBV12-2 and TRBJ2-2; no DNA check was done on the table's D call, TRBD1. TRBV12-2 is shown as a pseudogene. CDR3 length equals 15 residues.

This clone appeared a few times. The V call is TRBV5-6, the J call TRBJ2-4; D is perhaps TRBD1 or TRBD2 (5 bases each). This CDR3 spans 13 amino acids. V lost 0 bases, J lost 10 bases, and 11 bases lay in between. Germline assignment: CDR1 SGHDT and CDR2 YYEEEE. For the CDR3, the DNA is TGTGCCAGCAGCTTGGTGGGGGACCCAATTCAGTACTTC. As protein: CASSLVGDPIQYF.

This clone appeared a few times. This rearrangement joins TRBV30 to TRBJ2-5; 7 nucleotides match TRBD1. This CDR3 is built from 15 residues. CDR1 is GTSNPN, CDR2 SVGIG, per germline (reference sequence). With V trimmed by 1 base and J by 2 bases, 7 bases remained unmatched. The CDR3 loop is CAWSDQTGPQETQYF. The CDR3 nucleotides are TGTGCCTGGAGTGACCAGACAGGGCCTCAAGAGACCCAGTACTTC. Drawing the rest from reference TRBV30 and TRBJ2-5, the complete variable domain is SQTIHQWPATLVQPVGSPLSLECTVEGTSNPNLYWYRQAAGRGLQLLFYSVGIGQISSEVPQNLSASRPQDRQFILSSKKLLLSDSGFYLCAWSDQTGPQETQYFGPGTRLLVL.

This clone was observed a handful of times. The chain couples TRBV5-4 to TRBJ2-2; 11 bases are a match to TRBD2. Germline assignment: CDR1 SGHNT and CDR2 YYREEE (reference sequence). V gave up 0 bases and J gave up 1 base; unmatched junction bases: 5. The CDR3 consists of 18 residues. CDR3 DNA sequence: TGTGCCAGCAGCTTGGGGCCACTAGCGGGGGTGAACACCGGGGAGCTGTTTTTT. Protein: CASSLGPLAGVNTGELFF.

The chain employs TRBV6-6 and TRBJ1-5; D perhaps matches TRBD1 (6 bases). The CDR3 is 13 residues long. Deletions cut 7 bases from V and 9 bases from J, with 16 bases between. CDR1 and CDR2 from the germline V gene are MNHNY and SVGAGI (reference sequence). This chain's CDR3 is CASIGQFDGPQHF. The CDR3 DNA reads as TGTGCCAGCATCGGACAGTTCGACGGGCCCCAGCATTTT.

The genes are TRBV4-1 and TRBJ1-1, with TRBD1 as a possible D gene (6 bases). Germline-derived CDR1 and CDR2 are MGHRA and YSYEKL. V was shortened by 5 bases and J by 6 bases, with 19 bases between the two germline ends. The CDR3 totals 15 residues. The CDR3: CASSAQGAQSSEAFF. As DNA, the CDR3 is TGCGCCAGCAGCGCACAGGGCGCGCAGTCCTCTGAAGCTTTCTTT.

This chain uses TRBV7-9 with TRBJ2-3; 8 bases line up with TRBD1. Trimming removed 5 bases from V and 2 bases from J; junction bases left unmatched: 3. The CDR3 covers 14 residues. Germline CDR1 reads SEHNR; CDR2 reads FQNEAQ (reference sequence). Written as DNA, the CDR3 is TGTGCCAGCAGCACGGACAGGGCCACAGATACGCAGTATTTT. Translating gives CASSTDRATDTQYF.

There are a few counts of this clone. The chain employs TRBV7-9 and TRBJ2-1; D is unresolved. Looked up from germline, CDR1 is SEHNR and CDR2 is FQNEAQ (reference sequence). The V end was cut by 5 bases, the J end by 0 bases, with 5 bases between. The CDR3 extends over 13 amino acids. The CDR3 region has the DNA TGTGCCAGCAGCCCGAACTCCTACAATGAGCAGTTCTTC. The encoded protein is CASSPNSYNEQFF.

This clone was detected only a few times. J is TRBJ2-1 and V is TRBV4-1; weak D call: TRBD1 (6 bases). CDR1 and CDR2 (germline): MGHRA, YSYEKL. The CDR3 is made up of 14 amino acids. Trimming took off 3 bases at V and 8 bases at J, with 14 bases between the two ends. Here the CDR3 reads CASSQQTGFDEQFF. The CDR3 DNA reads as TGCGCCAGCAGCCAGCAAACAGGGTTCGATGAGCAGTTCTTC.

The rearrangement links TRBV27 to TRBJ2-7, with D perhaps TRBD2 (6 bases). Trimming cost V 5 bases and J 4 bases, with 12 bases left between them. Germline V gives CDR1 MNHEY, CDR2 SMNVEV (reference sequence). The CDR3 has 13 residues. The CDR3 sequence: CASSLYSGYEQYV. CDR3 nucleotide sequence: TGTGCCAGCAGTCTGTATAGCGGTTACGAGCAGTACGTC.